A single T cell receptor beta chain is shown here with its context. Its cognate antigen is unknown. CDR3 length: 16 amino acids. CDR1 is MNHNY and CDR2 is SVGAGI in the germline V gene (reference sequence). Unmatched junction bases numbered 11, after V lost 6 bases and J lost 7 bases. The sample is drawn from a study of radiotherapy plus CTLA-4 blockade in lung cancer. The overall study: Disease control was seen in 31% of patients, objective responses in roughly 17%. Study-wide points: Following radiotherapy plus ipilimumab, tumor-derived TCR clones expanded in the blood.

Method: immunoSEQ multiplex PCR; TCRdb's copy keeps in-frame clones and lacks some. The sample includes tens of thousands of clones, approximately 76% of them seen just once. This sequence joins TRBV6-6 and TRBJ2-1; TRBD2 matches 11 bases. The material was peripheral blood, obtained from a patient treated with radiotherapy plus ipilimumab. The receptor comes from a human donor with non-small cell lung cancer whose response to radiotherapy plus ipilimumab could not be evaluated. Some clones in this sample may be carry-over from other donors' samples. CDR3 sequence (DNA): TGTGCCAGCAGCTCTCTAGCGGGGGGTTATACGAATGAGCAGTTCTTC. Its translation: CASSSLAGGYTNEQFF.